The rows below give T cell receptor beta chains drawn from one sample of a study of cytomegalovirus exposure and HLA in healthy donors. Sequencing used immunoSEQ multiplex PCR; TCRdb keeps in-frame clones, though not all of them. Among fewer than 130,000 clones listed, roughly 78% were seen once. Source material: PBMCs. The receptors were sampled from a woman aged 40 to 50 in good health and CMV-seronegative. CDR3s include the opening cysteine and the closing phenylalanine or tryptophan. The order of the fields is J gene, D gene, clone size, V gene, CDR3 DNA, CDR3 protein. A D gene is named only where the DNA matches it firmly. Size tells how often a clone was seen (once, few, many) or the class of an expanded clone, and some rows leave it out.

J gene: TRBJ2-7; D gene: TRBD1; clone size: .; V gene: TRBV28; CDR3 DNA: TGTGCCACAACTCGACAGGGCCTGGGGCCCTACGAGCAGTACTTC; CDR3 protein: CATTRQGLGPYEQYF
J gene: TRBJ1-4; D gene: TRBD1; clone size: .; V gene: TRBV5-1; CDR3 DNA: TGCGCCAGCAGCAACCGACAGGGGGCAGGTGAAAAACTGTTTTTT; CDR3 protein: CASSNRQGAGEKLFF
J gene: TRBJ2-1; D gene: .; clone size: .; V gene: TRBV30; CDR3 DNA: TGTGCCTGGAGTGTACGCGGCCTAGGAAGGAGGGCTGAGCAGTTCTTC; CDR3 protein: CAWSVRGLGRRAEQFF
J gene: TRBJ2-2; D gene: TRBD1; clone size: .; V gene: TRBV18; CDR3 DNA: TGTGCCAGCTCACCAAAGAGACAGGGAAATAGTGGCGCCGGGGAGCTGTTTTTT; CDR3 protein: CASSPKRQGNSGAGELFF
J gene: TRBJ1-4; D gene: .; clone size: .; V gene: TRBV27; CDR3 DNA: TGTGCCAGCAGATTTCAGGGGACTAATGAAAAACTGTTTTTT; CDR3 protein: CASRFQGTNEKLFF
J gene: TRBJ2-3; D gene: .; clone size: few; V gene: TRBV4-1; CDR3 DNA: TGCGCCAGCAGTAGGGGCGGGGGCACAGATACGCAGTATTTT; CDR3 protein: CASSRGGGTDTQYF
J gene: TRBJ2-3; D gene: .; clone size: .; V gene: TRBV19; CDR3 DNA: TGTGCCAGTAGCCCCGAGGGCGACAGCACAGATACGCAGTATTTT; CDR3 protein: CASSPEGDSTDTQYF
J gene: TRBJ2-1; D gene: TRBD1; clone size: .; V gene: TRBV27; CDR3 DNA: TGTGCCAGCAGTTTCGGGACAGGGGTGGGCAATGAGCAGTTCTTC; CDR3 protein: CASSFGTGVGNEQFF
J gene: TRBJ2-1; D gene: .; clone size: few; V gene: TRBV19; CDR3 DNA: TGTGCCAGCGACCCGGGGGGCCCCTTGACCTCCCTAGAGCAGTTCTTC; CDR3 protein: CASDPGGPLTSLEQFF
J gene: TRBJ2-3; D gene: TRBD2; clone size: .; V gene: TRBV30; CDR3 DNA: TGTGCCTGGATCCCCGATCCCACGGGGGGGCCAACAGATACGCAGTATTTT; CDR3 protein: CAWIPDPTGGPTDTQYF
J gene: TRBJ2-1; D gene: TRBD2; clone size: .; V gene: TRBV27; CDR3 DNA: TGTGCCAGCAGACTAGCGGGAGACAATGAGCAGTTCTTC; CDR3 protein: CASRLAGDNEQFF
J gene: TRBJ2-1; D gene: TRBD2; clone size: .; V gene: TRBV28; CDR3 DNA: TGTGCCAGCAGCGGGAGGGGGAGGAACAATGAGCAGTTCTTC; CDR3 protein: CASSGRGRNNEQFF
J gene: TRBJ1-2; D gene: TRBD1; clone size: .; V gene: TRBV9; CDR3 DNA: TGTGCCAGCAGCTTGACAGGGAGTGGCTACACCTTC; CDR3 protein: CASSLTGSGYTF
J gene: TRBJ2-2; D gene: TRBD2; clone size: few; V gene: TRBV7-2; CDR3 DNA: TGTGCCAGCACCGGGGGGGGACCCGGGGAGCTGTTTTTT; CDR3 protein: CASTGGGPGELFF
J gene: TRBJ1-4; D gene: .; clone size: .; V gene: TRBV30; CDR3 DNA: TGTGCCTGGAACTCAAGGGGGGGGCGGGAAAAACTGTTTTTT; CDR3 protein: CAWNSRGGREKLFF
J gene: TRBJ2-1; D gene: TRBD2; clone size: once; V gene: TRBV27; CDR3 DNA: TGTGCCAGCAGTTCGGGGCGGGGGATGCCCTACAATGAGCAGTTCTTC; CDR3 protein: CASSSGRGMPYNEQFF
J gene: TRBJ2-1; D gene: TRBD2; clone size: .; V gene: TRBV2; CDR3 DNA: TGTGCCAGCAGCGCGGGGGATTCTTACAATGAGCAGTTCTTC; CDR3 protein: CASSAGDSYNEQFF
J gene: TRBJ2-4; D gene: .; clone size: .; V gene: TRBV28; CDR3 DNA: TGTGCCAGCAGTTTAGGCCAGGGGTCCGCTACGGCCAAAAACATTCAGTACTTC; CDR3 protein: CASSLGQGSATAKNIQYF
J gene: TRBJ2-7; D gene: TRBD2; clone size: .; V gene: TRBV7-2; CDR3 DNA: TGTGCCAGCAGCTTCCGAAGCGGGGGGGACTACGAGCAGTACTTC; CDR3 protein: CASSFRSGGDYEQYF
J gene: TRBJ1-2; D gene: .; clone size: .; V gene: TRBV6-1; CDR3 DNA: TGTGCCAGCAGTGACGGTGCAGGGGATGGCTACACCTTC; CDR3 protein: CASSDGAGDGYTF
J gene: TRBJ1-4; D gene: .; clone size: .; V gene: TRBV5-1; CDR3 DNA: TGCGCCAGCAGCTTCTCAGGGTGGGATGAAAAACTGTTTTTT; CDR3 protein: CASSFSGWDEKLFF
J gene: TRBJ2-6; D gene: TRBD1; clone size: .; V gene: TRBV7-9; CDR3 DNA: TGTTCCAGCAGCCCCGAAGGGGGCGTCCTGGCTGGGGCCAACGTCCTGACTTTC; CDR3 protein: CSSSPEGGVLAGANVLTF
J gene: TRBJ2-1; D gene: TRBD1; clone size: .; V gene: TRBV7-9; CDR3 DNA: TGTGCCAGCAGCCCGTCGACAGGGGGAGAGCAGTTCTTC; CDR3 protein: CASSPSTGGEQFF
J gene: TRBJ2-7; D gene: TRBD2; clone size: .; V gene: TRBV7-2; CDR3 DNA: TGTGCCAGCAGCTTAGCACTAGCGGAATACAACGAGCAGTACTTC; CDR3 protein: CASSLALAEYNEQYF
J gene: TRBJ1-2; D gene: TRBD1; clone size: .; V gene: TRBV7-2; CDR3 DNA: TGTGCCAGCAGCTTAGGACAGGGACTTGGCTACACCTTC; CDR3 protein: CASSLGQGLGYTF
J gene: TRBJ1-2; D gene: .; clone size: .; V gene: TRBV19; CDR3 DNA: TGTGCCAGTAGTTGGCGGGGCGCGTCGGATGGCTACACCTTC; CDR3 protein: CASSWRGASDGYTF
J gene: TRBJ1-2; D gene: TRBD1; clone size: .; V gene: TRBV18; CDR3 DNA: TGTGCCAGCTCACCGGGACAGGCCTATGGCTACACCTTC; CDR3 protein: CASSPGQAYGYTF
J gene: TRBJ2-7; D gene: TRBD2; clone size: .; V gene: TRBV7-2; CDR3 DNA: TGTGCCAGCAGCCCGGGGGGGACTAGCGGGAGTAAGAACTACGAGCAGTACTTC; CDR3 protein: CASSPGGTSGSKNYEQYF
J gene: TRBJ2-7; D gene: .; clone size: .; V gene: TRBV6-5; CDR3 DNA: TGTGCCAGCAGGAAACAAGGAGGGGCCTACGAGCAGTACTTC; CDR3 protein: CASRKQGGAYEQYF
J gene: TRBJ2-7; D gene: TRBD2; clone size: .; V gene: TRBV7-2; CDR3 DNA: TGTGCCAGCAGCTTAGAGGCGGGGGGCCGCAACGAGCAGTACTTC; CDR3 protein: CASSLEAGGRNEQYF
J gene: TRBJ1-2; D gene: TRBD1; clone size: .; V gene: TRBV18; CDR3 DNA: TGTGCCAGCTCTCGGACAGGGAATAACTATGGCTACACCTTC; CDR3 protein: CASSRTGNNYGYTF
J gene: TRBJ1-3; D gene: TRBD1; clone size: .; V gene: TRBV18; CDR3 DNA: TGTGCCAGCTCGCCTGACAGGGCAAGGGGAAACACCATATATTTT; CDR3 protein: CASSPDRARGNTIYF
J gene: TRBJ2-1; D gene: TRBD2; clone size: .; V gene: TRBV7-2; CDR3 DNA: TGTGCCAGCAGCGGACGTCCTAGCGGGGGCCCCCCCCAGTTCTTC; CDR3 protein: CASSGRPSGGPPQFF
J gene: TRBJ2-7; D gene: .; clone size: few; V gene: TRBV10-2; CDR3 DNA: TGCGCCAGCAGTGAGTCGGCAGGGACTGAGCAGTACTTC; CDR3 protein: CASSESAGTEQYF
J gene: TRBJ2-7; D gene: .; clone size: once; V gene: TRBV6-5; CDR3 DNA: TGTGCCAGCGGGCGAGGGCGCGAGCAGTACTTC; CDR3 protein: CASGRGREQYF
J gene: TRBJ2-1; D gene: TRBD1; clone size: .; V gene: TRBV5-4; CDR3 DNA: TGTGCCAGCAGCTTGGATTCAGGGGGCTACAATGAGCAGTTCTTC; CDR3 protein: CASSLDSGGYNEQFF
J gene: TRBJ2-1; D gene: TRBD2; clone size: .; V gene: TRBV11-2; CDR3 DNA: TGTGCCAGCAGCTTCCCGACTAGCGGGAGGGCAAAAGAGCAGTTCTTC; CDR3 protein: CASSFPTSGRAKEQFF
J gene: TRBJ1-1; D gene: .; clone size: .; V gene: TRBV28; CDR3 DNA: TGTGCCAGCAGTTTCCGACCGGGGGAGGGAAACACTGAAGCTTTCTTT; CDR3 protein: CASSFRPGEGNTEAFF
J gene: TRBJ1-2; D gene: .; clone size: .; V gene: TRBV5-1; CDR3 DNA: TGCGCCAGCAGTCCCCAGGGTGACAACTATGGCTACACCTTC; CDR3 protein: CASSPQGDNYGYTF
J gene: TRBJ2-1; D gene: .; clone size: .; V gene: TRBV19; CDR3 DNA: TGTGCCAGTAGTATCGTACAGGGAAATGAGCAGTTCTTC; CDR3 protein: CASSIVQGNEQFF
J gene: TRBJ2-7; D gene: TRBD2; clone size: .; V gene: TRBV18; CDR3 DNA: TGTGCCAGCTCACCTCTAGCGGGAGGGGAAGGCGGCGAGCAGTACTTC; CDR3 protein: CASSPLAGGEGGEQYF
J gene: TRBJ2-2; D gene: TRBD1; clone size: .; V gene: TRBV19; CDR3 DNA: TGTGCCAGTAGTGTCCGACAGGGACCCGGGGAGCTGTTTTTT; CDR3 protein: CASSVRQGPGELFF
J gene: TRBJ2-3; D gene: TRBD2; clone size: few; V gene: TRBV6-1; CDR3 DNA: TGTGCCAGCAGGACTAGCGGGGGGGCCACAGATACGCAGTATTTT; CDR3 protein: CASRTSGGATDTQYF
J gene: TRBJ2-7; D gene: TRBD2; clone size: .; V gene: TRBV13; CDR3 DNA: TGTGCCAGCAGCCGGGGGCGGGAGGGCCGCGGCGAGCAGTACTTC; CDR3 protein: CASSRGREGRGEQYF
J gene: TRBJ2-7; D gene: .; clone size: .; V gene: TRBV7-6; CDR3 DNA: TGTGCCAGCAGCCCGCGAGGCACCTACGAGCAGTACTTC; CDR3 protein: CASSPRGTYEQYF
J gene: TRBJ2-5; D gene: .; clone size: .; V gene: TRBV28; CDR3 DNA: TGTGCCAGCAGTTTAGGGCGAGGGCGCCGAGAGACCCAGTACTTC; CDR3 protein: CASSLGRGRRETQYF
J gene: TRBJ2-5; D gene: TRBD1; clone size: .; V gene: TRBV7-2; CDR3 DNA: TGTGCCAGCAGCTTAACCGGGACAGCCCAAGAGACCCAGTACTTC; CDR3 protein: CASSLTGTAQETQYF
J gene: TRBJ1-1; D gene: TRBD1; clone size: few; V gene: TRBV27; CDR3 DNA: TGTGCCAGCAGTACCGGGACAGGGCCCGTGAACACTGAAGCTTTCTTT; CDR3 protein: CASSTGTGPVNTEAFF
J gene: TRBJ2-1; D gene: .; clone size: few; V gene: TRBV19; CDR3 DNA: TGTGCCAGTAGTATAGCAGGGGACAATGAGCAGTTCTTC; CDR3 protein: CASSIAGDNEQFF
J gene: TRBJ1-2; D gene: TRBD1; clone size: .; V gene: TRBV2; CDR3 DNA: TGTGCCAGCAGTCAGACAGGGGAGTATGGCTACACCTTC; CDR3 protein: CASSQTGEYGYTF
J gene: TRBJ2-3; D gene: TRBD2; clone size: once; V gene: TRBV5-6; CDR3 DNA: TGTGCCAGCCTCCTAGCGGGAGTTGAAGATACGCAGTATTTT; CDR3 protein: CASLLAGVEDTQYF
J gene: TRBJ2-2; D gene: TRBD1; clone size: .; V gene: TRBV11-2; CDR3 DNA: TGTGCCAGCATCCCTAACAGGGGATCCGGGGAGCTGTTTTTT; CDR3 protein: CASIPNRGSGELFF
J gene: TRBJ1-2; D gene: TRBD1; clone size: .; V gene: TRBV7-7; CDR3 DNA: TGTGCCAGCAGCTTAGGGTGGGACAGGGGGCCATCTAACTATGGCTACACCTTC; CDR3 protein: CASSLGWDRGPSNYGYTF
J gene: TRBJ2-1; D gene: TRBD1; clone size: .; V gene: TRBV30; CDR3 DNA: TGTGCCTGGAGTCGGGGACAGAGTCCCAATGAGCAGTTCTTC; CDR3 protein: CAWSRGQSPNEQFF
J gene: TRBJ1-4; D gene: TRBD1; clone size: few; V gene: TRBV19; CDR3 DNA: TGTGCCAGTAGGAACCGGGACAGCTCCAGGATGGGTGAAAAACTGTTTTTT; CDR3 protein: CASRNRDSSRMGEKLFF
J gene: TRBJ2-3; D gene: TRBD1; clone size: .; V gene: TRBV7-9; CDR3 DNA: TGTGCCAGCAGCTTAGCACAGGGGGGAACAGATACGCAGTATTTT; CDR3 protein: CASSLAQGGTDTQYF
J gene: TRBJ2-7; D gene: TRBD2; clone size: .; V gene: TRBV2; CDR3 DNA: TGTGCCGGCACTCTAGCGGGAGATTCCTACGAGCAGTACTTC; CDR3 protein: CAGTLAGDSYEQYF
J gene: TRBJ1-5; D gene: .; clone size: .; V gene: TRBV4-1; CDR3 DNA: TGCGCCAGCAGCCAAGATCGGGGGGCGCCCCAGCATTTT; CDR3 protein: CASSQDRGAPQHF
J gene: TRBJ2-3; D gene: .; clone size: .; V gene: TRBV10-2; CDR3 DNA: TGCGCCAGCAGTGAGTACAGGGCTGCCACAGATACGCAGTATTTT; CDR3 protein: CASSEYRAATDTQYF